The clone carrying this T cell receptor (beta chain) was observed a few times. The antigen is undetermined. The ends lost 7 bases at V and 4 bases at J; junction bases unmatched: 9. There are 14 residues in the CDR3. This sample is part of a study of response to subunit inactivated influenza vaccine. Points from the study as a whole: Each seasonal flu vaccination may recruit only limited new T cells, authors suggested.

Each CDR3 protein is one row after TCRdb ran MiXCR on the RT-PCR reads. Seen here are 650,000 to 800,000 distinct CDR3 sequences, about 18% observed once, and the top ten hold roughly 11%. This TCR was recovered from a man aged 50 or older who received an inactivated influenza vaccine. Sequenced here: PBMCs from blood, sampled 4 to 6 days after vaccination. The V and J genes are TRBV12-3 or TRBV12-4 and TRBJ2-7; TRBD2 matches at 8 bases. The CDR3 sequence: CASTTGTSLYEQYF. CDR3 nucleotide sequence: TGTGCCAGCACAACCGGGACTAGTTTATACGAGCAGTACTTC.